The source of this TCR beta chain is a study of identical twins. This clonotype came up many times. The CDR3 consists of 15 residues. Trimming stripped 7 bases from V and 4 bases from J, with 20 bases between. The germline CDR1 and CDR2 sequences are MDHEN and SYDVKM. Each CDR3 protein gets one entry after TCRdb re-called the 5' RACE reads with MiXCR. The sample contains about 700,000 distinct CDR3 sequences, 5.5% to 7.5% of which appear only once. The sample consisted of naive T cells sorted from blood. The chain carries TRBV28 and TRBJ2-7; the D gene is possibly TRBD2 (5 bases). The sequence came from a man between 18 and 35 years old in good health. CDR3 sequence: CASTVGKGGSYEQYF. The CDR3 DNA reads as TGTGCCAGCACCGTTGGGAAAGGAGGTTCATACGAGCAGTACTTC.